The clone carrying this T cell receptor (beta chain) was counted between two and nine times. CDR1 SNHLY and CDR2 FYNNEI come from the germline V gene. The CDR3 is 15 amino acids. The V and J ends lost 5 bases and 1 base respectively, with 12 bases between them. This sample stems from a study of early T cells in non-severe SARS-CoV-2 infection. Study details: The sequenced material was bulk RNA from unsorted whole blood, and its chains were unpaired.

Individual cDNA molecules carried attached unique molecular identifiers. Each CDR3 protein gets one entry after TCRdb re-called the 5' RACE reads with MiXCR. The repertoire includes over 55,000 distinct CDR3 sequences, more than 7% of them detected once, and about 3.2% sits in the top ten. The J gene is TRBJ2-1, the V gene TRBV2, with a weak D call TRBD1 (6 bases). What was sequenced was whole blood. The receptor comes from an adult who was a healthcare worker with PCR-confirmed SARS-CoV-2 infection or an uninfected control (not recorded which). CDR3 sequence: CASSNLGGSYNEQFF. The CDR3 DNA reads as TGTGCCAGCAGTAACTTAGGGGGATCCTACAATGAGCAGTTCTTC.